This TCR beta chain was sequenced during a study of neurological immune-mediated disorders. TCRdb reanalysed the 5' RACE reads using MiXCR and keeps one entry per CDR3 protein. The sample has 90,000 to 100,000 distinct CDR3 sequences, around 3.3% seen once. This clonotype was seen only a few times. The germline V gene encodes CDR1 SNHLY and CDR2 FYNNEI. The CDR3 runs 11 residues. The V end was cut by 4 bases, the J end by 0 bases, with 0 bases between. This receptor was taken from a woman younger than 30 with multiple sclerosis. Sequenced material: PBMCs. This chain joins TRBV2 and TRBJ1-2; D remains ambiguous. CDR3 bases: TGTGCCAGCAGTGCTAACTATGGCTACACCTTC. It translates to CASSANYGYTF.